This TCR beta chain was observed in a study of blood T cell repertoires in COVID-19. TCRdb's table, derived via immunoSEQ multiplex PCR, lists solely in-frame clones and lacks some. The sample holds some 120,000 clones, around four fifths seen once. The receptor was derived from a man aged 30-40 years who had recovered from COVID-19. The source material was PBMCs or T cells enriched from blood (not recorded which).

The CDR3 coding sequence is TGTGCCAGCAGTTTACCATCGGGGTATGGCTACACCTTC. Amino acids: CASSLPSGYGYTF. The rearrangement links TRBV12-3 or TRBV12-4 to TRBJ1-2, with D uncertain. V lost 2 bases, J lost 5 bases, and 9 bases lay in between. This CDR3 is built from 13 residues.